The entry below gives a single T cell receptor beta chain sequence along with its context. These data are taken from a study of T cell changes during pregnancy in multiple sclerosis. Sequencing was performed with immunoSEQ multiplex PCR; in TCRdb, only in-frame clones are kept and a portion is missing. The sample lists 30,000 to 45,000 clones, about 88% occurring once. Trimming pared 1 base from V and 5 bases from J, leaving 15 bases between. Germline V gives CDR1 SGHNT, CDR2 YYREEE (reference sequence). The CDR3 spans 15 residues. This chain links TRBV5-4 with TRBJ2-5, with D possibly TRBD2 on 7 matching bases. This specimen was CD4+ T cells from peripheral blood mononuclear cells, taken in the first trimester of pregnancy. This TCR was recovered from a female donor with multiple sclerosis, enrolled in a pregnancy study. The CDR3 DNA is TGTGCCAGCAGCTTGTCTGGCGGGGGCGGGGAGACCCAGTACTTC. The encoded protein is CASSLSGGGGETQYF.